This TCR beta chain was documented in a study of blood T cell repertoires in COVID-19. Study context: Spain, Italy and the United States supplied samples that represented acute and convalescent COVID-19. T cells, B-cell-depleted T cells, or PBMCs supplied cDNA or gDNA.

Per germline, CDR1 SNHLY and CDR2 FYNNEI. The V gene lost 4 bases and the J gene lost 4 bases, with 13 bases spanning the gap. The CDR3 is 15 residues long. Assay used: immunoSEQ multiplex PCR; TCRdb lists only in-frame clones, some missing. The sample lists approximately 190,000 clones, about 80% seen once, with around 6.9% in the top ten. This clonotype was obtained from a man in his sixties with acute or convalescent COVID-19. V usage is TRBV2 and J usage is TRBJ1-4, with D perhaps matching TRBD1 (6 bases). Sequenced material: peripheral blood. CDR3 coding DNA: TGTGCCAGCAGTGGCCAGGGGTTAAATAATGAAAAACTGTTTTTT. As protein: CASSGQGLNNEKLFF.